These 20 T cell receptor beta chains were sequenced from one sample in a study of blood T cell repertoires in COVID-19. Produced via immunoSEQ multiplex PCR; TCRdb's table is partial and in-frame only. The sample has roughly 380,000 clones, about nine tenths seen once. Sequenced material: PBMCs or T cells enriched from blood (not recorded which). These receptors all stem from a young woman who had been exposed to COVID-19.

CDR3 loop: CASSHGRRTRANYGYTF. CDR3 in DNA: TGTGCCAGTAGTCACGGACGGAGGACGAGGGCTAACTATGGCTACACCTTC. This chain connects TRBV19 to TRBJ1-2; D remains ambiguous. Germline V gene lookup returns CDR1 LNHDA and CDR2 SQIVND (reference sequence). Trimming stripped 5 bases from V and 0 bases from J, with 19 bases between. The CDR3 extends over 17 amino acids.

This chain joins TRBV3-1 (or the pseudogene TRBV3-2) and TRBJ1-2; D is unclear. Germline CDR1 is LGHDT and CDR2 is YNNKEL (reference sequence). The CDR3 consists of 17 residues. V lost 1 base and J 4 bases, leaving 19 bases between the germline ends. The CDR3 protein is CASSQVLIRPFAYGYTF. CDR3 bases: TGTGCCAGCAGCCAAGTTCTAATCAGGCCCTTCGCCTATGGCTACACCTTC.

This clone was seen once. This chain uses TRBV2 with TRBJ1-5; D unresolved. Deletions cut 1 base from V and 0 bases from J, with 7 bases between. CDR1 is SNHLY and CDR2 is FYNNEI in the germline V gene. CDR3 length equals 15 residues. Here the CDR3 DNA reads TGTGCCAGCAGTGAAGGGCAGAATAGCAATCAGCCCCAGCATTTT. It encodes CASSEGQNSNQPQHF.

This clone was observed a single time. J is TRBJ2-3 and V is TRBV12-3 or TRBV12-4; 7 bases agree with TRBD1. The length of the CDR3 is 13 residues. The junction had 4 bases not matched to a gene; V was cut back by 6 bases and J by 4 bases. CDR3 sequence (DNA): TGTGCCAGCAGCCCAGGGACAGCAGATACGCAGTATTTT. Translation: CASSPGTADTQYF.

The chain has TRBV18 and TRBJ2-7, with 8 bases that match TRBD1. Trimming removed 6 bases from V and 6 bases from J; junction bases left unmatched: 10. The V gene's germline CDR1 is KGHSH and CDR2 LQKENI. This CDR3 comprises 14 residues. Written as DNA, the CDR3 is TGTGCCAGCTCGCCAGGGGGCGCCCCCCTCGAGCAGTACTTC. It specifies CASSPGGAPLEQYF.

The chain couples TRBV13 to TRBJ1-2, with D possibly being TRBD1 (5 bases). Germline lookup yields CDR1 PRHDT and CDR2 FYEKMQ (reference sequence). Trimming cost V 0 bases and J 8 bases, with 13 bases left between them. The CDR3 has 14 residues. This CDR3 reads CASSLGDIGVGYTF. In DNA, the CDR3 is TGTGCCAGCAGCTTAGGGGACATTGGTGTAGGCTACACCTTC. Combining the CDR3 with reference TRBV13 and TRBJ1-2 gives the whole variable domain AAGVIQSPRHLIKEKRETATLKCYPIPRHDTVYWYQQGPGQDPQFLISFYEKMQSDKGSIPDRFSAQQFSDYHSELNMSSLELGDSALYFCASSLGDIGVGYTFGSGTRLTVV.

The CDR3 loop reads CASSRLLSGAGYTF. CDR3 DNA: TGTGCCAGCAGCCGCCTTCTTAGTGGGGCTGGCTACACCTTC. V usage is TRBV7-9 and J usage is TRBJ1-2, with D possibly matching TRBD1 (5 bases). The CDR3 is 14 amino acids. Germline assignment: CDR1 SEHNR and CDR2 FQNEAQ (reference sequence). Trimming took off 5 bases at V and 7 bases at J, with 17 bases between the two ends.

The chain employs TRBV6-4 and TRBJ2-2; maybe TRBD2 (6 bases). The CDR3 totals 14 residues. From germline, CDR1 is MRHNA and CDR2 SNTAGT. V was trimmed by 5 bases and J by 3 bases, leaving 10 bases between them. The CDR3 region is CASSPGLHTGELFF. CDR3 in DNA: TGTGCCAGCAGTCCGGGACTCCACACCGGGGAGCTGTTTTTT.

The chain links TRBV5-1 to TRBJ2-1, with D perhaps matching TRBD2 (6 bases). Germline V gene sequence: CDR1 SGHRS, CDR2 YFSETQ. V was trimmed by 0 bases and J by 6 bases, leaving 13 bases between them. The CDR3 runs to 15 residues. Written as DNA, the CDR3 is TGCGCCAGCAGCTTGGCGGACTACCTAACCAATGAGCAGTTCTTC. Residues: CASSLADYLTNEQFF.

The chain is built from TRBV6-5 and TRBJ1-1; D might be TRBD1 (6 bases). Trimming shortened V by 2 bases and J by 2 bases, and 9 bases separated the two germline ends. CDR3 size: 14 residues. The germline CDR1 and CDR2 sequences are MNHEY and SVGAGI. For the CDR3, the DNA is TGTGCCAGCAGTTACGACAGGACCAACACTGAAGCTTTCTTT. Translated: CASSYDRTNTEAFF.

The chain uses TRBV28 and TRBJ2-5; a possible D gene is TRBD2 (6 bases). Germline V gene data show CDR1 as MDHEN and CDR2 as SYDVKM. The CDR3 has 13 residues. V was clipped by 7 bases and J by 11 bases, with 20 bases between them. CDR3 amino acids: CASNWGGPSSQYF. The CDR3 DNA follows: TGTGCCAGCAACTGGGGAGGCCCCTCTTCTCAGTACTTC.

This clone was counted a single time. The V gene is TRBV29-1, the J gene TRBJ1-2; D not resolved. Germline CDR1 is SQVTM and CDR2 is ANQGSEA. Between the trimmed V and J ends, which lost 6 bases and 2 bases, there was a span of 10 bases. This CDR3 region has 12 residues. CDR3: CSVVHKNYGYTF. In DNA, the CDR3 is TGCAGCGTCGTACACAAGAACTATGGCTACACCTTC.

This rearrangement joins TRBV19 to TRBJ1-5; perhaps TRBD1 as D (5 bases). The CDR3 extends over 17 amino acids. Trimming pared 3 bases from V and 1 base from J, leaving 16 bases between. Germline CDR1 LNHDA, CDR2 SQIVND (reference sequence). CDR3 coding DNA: TGTGCCAGTAGTATGGGAGGGAGGAGGGGAAGCAATCAGCCCCAGCATTTT. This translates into CASSMGGRRGSNQPQHF.

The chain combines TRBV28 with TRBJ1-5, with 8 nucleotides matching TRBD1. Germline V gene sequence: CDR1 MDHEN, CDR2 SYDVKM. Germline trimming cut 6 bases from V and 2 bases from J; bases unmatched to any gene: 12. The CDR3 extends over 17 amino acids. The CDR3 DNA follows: TGTGCCAGCAGCTCTACCAGGGGGCGGTCGGGCAATCAGCCCCAGCATTTT. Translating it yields CASSSTRGRSGNQPQHF. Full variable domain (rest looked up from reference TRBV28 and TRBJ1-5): DVKVTQSSRYLVKRTGEKVFLECVQDMDHENMFWYRQDPGLGLRLIYFSYDVKMKEKGDIPEGYSVSREKKERFSLILESASTNQTSMYLCASSSTRGRSGNQPQHFGDGTRLSIL.

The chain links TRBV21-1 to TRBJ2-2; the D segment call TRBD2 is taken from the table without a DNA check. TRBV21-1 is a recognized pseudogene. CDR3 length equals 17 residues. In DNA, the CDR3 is TGTGCCAGCAGCACCCAGCGGGAGGGCCAAGGCACCGGGGAGCTGTTTTTT. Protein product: CASSTQREGQGTGELFF.

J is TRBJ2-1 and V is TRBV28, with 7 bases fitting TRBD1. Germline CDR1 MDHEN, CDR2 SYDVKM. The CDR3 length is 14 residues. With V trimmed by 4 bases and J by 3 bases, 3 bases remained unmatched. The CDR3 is CASSSGDSYNEQFF. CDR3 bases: TGTGCCAGCAGTTCCGGGGACAGCTACAATGAGCAGTTCTTC.

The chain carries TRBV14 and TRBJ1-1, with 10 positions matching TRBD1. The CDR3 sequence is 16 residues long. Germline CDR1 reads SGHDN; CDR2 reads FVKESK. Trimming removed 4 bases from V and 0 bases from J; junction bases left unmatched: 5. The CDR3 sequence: CASSREGQGLNTEAFF. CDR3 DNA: TGTGCCAGCAGCCGAGAGGGACAGGGGCTGAACACTGAAGCTTTCTTT.

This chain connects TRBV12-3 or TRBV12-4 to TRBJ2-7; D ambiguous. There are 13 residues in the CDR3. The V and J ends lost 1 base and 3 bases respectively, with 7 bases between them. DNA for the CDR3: TGTGCCAGCAGTTTAGGGCCCATCTACGAGCAGTACTTC. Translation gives CASSLGPIYEQYF.

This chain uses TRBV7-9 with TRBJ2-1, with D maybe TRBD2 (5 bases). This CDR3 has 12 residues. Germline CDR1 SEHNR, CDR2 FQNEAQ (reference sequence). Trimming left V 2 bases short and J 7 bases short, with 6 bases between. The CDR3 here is CASSLTGNEQFF. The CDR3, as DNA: TGTGCCAGCAGCTTAACGGGGAATGAGCAGTTCTTC.

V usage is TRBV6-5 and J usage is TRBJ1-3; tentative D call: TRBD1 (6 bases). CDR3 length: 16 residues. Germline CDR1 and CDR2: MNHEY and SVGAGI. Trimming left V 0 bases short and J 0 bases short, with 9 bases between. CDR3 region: CASSYSTGLSGNTIYF. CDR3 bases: TGTGCCAGCAGTTACTCGACAGGCCTCTCTGGAAACACCATATATTTT.